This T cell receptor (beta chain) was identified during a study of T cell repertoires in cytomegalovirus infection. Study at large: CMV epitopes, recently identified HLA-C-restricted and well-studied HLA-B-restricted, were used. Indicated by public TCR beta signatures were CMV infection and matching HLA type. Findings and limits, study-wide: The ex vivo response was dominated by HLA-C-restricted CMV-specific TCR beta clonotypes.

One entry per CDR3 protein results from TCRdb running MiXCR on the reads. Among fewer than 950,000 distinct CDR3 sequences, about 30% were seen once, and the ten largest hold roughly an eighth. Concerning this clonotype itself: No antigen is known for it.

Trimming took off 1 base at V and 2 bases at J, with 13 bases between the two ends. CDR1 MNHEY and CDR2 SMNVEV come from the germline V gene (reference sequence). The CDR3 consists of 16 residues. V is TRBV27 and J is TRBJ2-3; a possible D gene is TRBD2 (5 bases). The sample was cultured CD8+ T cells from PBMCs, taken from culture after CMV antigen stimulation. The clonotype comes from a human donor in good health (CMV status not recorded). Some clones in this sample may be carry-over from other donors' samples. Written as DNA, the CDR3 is TGTGCCAGCAGTTTATTGGCTAGCTTATACACAGATACGCAGTATTTT. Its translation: CASSLLASLYTDTQYF.